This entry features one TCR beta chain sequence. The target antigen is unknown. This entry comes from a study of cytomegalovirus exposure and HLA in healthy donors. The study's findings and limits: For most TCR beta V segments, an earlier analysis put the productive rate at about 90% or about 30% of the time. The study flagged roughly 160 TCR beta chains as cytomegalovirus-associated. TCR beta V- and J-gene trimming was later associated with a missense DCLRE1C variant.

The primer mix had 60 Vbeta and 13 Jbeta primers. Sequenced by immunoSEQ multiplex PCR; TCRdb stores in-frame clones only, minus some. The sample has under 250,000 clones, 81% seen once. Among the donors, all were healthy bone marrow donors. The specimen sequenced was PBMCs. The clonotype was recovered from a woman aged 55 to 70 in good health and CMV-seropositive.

The CDR3 loop reads CASSQADRGIDYGYTF. Written as DNA, the CDR3 is TGCGCCAGCAGCCAAGCCGACAGGGGAATAGACTATGGCTACACCTTC. The chain couples TRBV4-1 to TRBJ1-2, with 8 bases identical to TRBD1. The germline V gene encodes CDR1 MGHRA and CDR2 YSYEKL. V gave up 1 base and J gave up 3 bases; unmatched junction bases: 7. The CDR3 totals 16 residues.